This is a list of T cell receptor beta chains from one sample in a study of T cell responses to AZD1222 COVID-19 vaccine. Profiled with immunoSEQ multiplex PCR; TCRdb holds only in-frame clones, not every one. The sample has about 85,000 clones, about 92% seen once; the top ten hold around 2.2%. Specimen: peripheral blood, collected on day 0 of AZD1222 vaccination. The receptor source for this set is an adult in good health. Both conserved end residues are part of each CDR3. The D gene is left open where the match is weak. Size tells how often a clone was seen (once, few, many) or the class of an expanded clone, and some rows leave it out.

J gene	CDR3 length	clone size	V gene	D gene	CDR3 DNA	CDR3 protein
TRBJ1-4	14	.	TRBV7-2	.	TGTGCCAGCAGCTTAGGAGGCAACACAGAAAAACTGTTTTTT	CASSLGGNTEKLFF
TRBJ1-6	13	.	TRBV3-1/TRBV3-2	TRBD1	TGTGCCATTGGACAGGGGGACAATTCACCCCTCCACTTT	CAIGQGDNSPLHF
TRBJ1-4	13	.	TRBV6-5	.	TGTGCCAGCAGTTACGTTAGGTCGGGGAAACTGTTTTTT	CASSYVRSGKLFF
TRBJ2-1	14	.	TRBV5-6	.	TGTGCCAGCAGCTTGGTAACGTCGATGAATGAGCAGTTCTTC	CASSLVTSMNEQFF
TRBJ1-4	13	once	TRBV2	.	TGTGCCAGCAGAGGTCAGGGAGGTGAAAAACTGTTTTTT	CASRGQGGEKLFF
TRBJ2-5	13	.	TRBV7-2	.	TGTGCCAGCAGCCCCGGCGGACAAGAGACCCAGTACTTC	CASSPGGQETQYF
TRBJ1-2	12	.	TRBV5-4	.	TGTGCCAGCAGCTCGTATGGCTATGGCTACACCTTC	CASSSYGYGYTF
TRBJ2-3	15	.	TRBV7-2	TRBD1	TGTGCCAGCAGCTCGGTCGGGACAGGGTCAGATACGCAGTATTTT	CASSSVGTGSDTQYF
TRBJ1-2	15	.	TRBV19	.	TGTGCCAGTAGTGCGCCCCGGGGGGTCCTGTCTGGCTACACCTTC	CASSAPRGVLSGYTF
TRBJ2-2	17	.	TRBV2	.	TGTGCCAGCAGTGAAGGGCGTCTTGCTTTTAACACCGGGGAGCTGTTTTTT	CASSEGRLAFNTGELFF
TRBJ2-7	14	.	TRBV12-5	TRBD2	TGTGCTAGTGGTTTGGGCGGGAGGGCCTACGAGCAGTACTTC	CASGLGGRAYEQYF
TRBJ2-7	15	.	TRBV14	TRBD1	TGTGCCAGCAGCCTCCCGGGGACAGGGAGTAACGAGCAGTACTTC	CASSLPGTGSNEQYF
TRBJ1-5	15	.	TRBV28	.	TGTGCCAGCAGTTTAGGAGGGCTTCGGGATCAGCCCCAGCATTTT	CASSLGGLRDQPQHF
TRBJ2-7	13	once	TRBV7-2	.	TGTGCCAGCAGCTTTTATATTAGCTACGAGCAGTACTTC	CASSFYISYEQYF
TRBJ1-6	15	.	TRBV9	.	TGTGCCAGCAGCGTAGTGCCAGAGAATAATTCACCCCTCCACTTT	CASSVVPENNSPLHF
TRBJ1-2	14	few	TRBV5-4	TRBD1	TGTGCCAGCAGCTTTAGGGGGCAGGGCTATGGCTACACCTTC	CASSFRGQGYGYTF
TRBJ2-2	15	.	TRBV7-2	TRBD2	TGTGCCAGCTGCCTGACTAGCGGGAGATCGAGGGAGCTGTTTTTT	CASCLTSGRSRELFF
TRBJ1-5	14	.	TRBV2	.	TGTGCCAGCAGCCCGATTAATAGCAATCAGCCCCAGCATTTT	CASSPINSNQPQHF
TRBJ2-1	16	.	TRBV1	.	TGCACCATCGAAAGAGAGACTAGCGGGAACTACAATGAGCAGTTCTTC	CTIERETSGNYNEQFF
TRBJ1-2	14	.	TRBV14	.	TGTGCCAGCAGCCAAAATGTCCCTCGTGAGGGCTACACCTTC	CASSQNVPREGYTF
TRBJ1-5	16	few	TRBV4-1	TRBD1	TGCGCCAGCAGCCAAGATTGGACAGGAAGAAATCAGCCCCAGCATTTT	CASSQDWTGRNQPQHF
TRBJ1-2	16	.	TRBV5-1	TRBD1	TGCGCCAGCAGCCCGGTGACAGGGAAAGCTAACTATGGCTACACCTTC	CASSPVTGKANYGYTF
TRBJ2-5	14	.	TRBV7-9	.	TGTGCCAGCAGCAAAAAGGCCGTAATAGAGACCCAGTACTTC	CASSKKAVIETQYF
TRBJ2-2	16	few	TRBV5-5	TRBD2	TGTGCCAGCAGCTTGGCTAGCGGGAGCTACACCGGGGAGCTGTTTTTT	CASSLASGSYTGELFF
TRBJ2-7	13	.	TRBV6-5	TRBD1	TGTGCCACCCAATGGGACAGGGGGTACGAGCAGTACTTC	CATQWDRGYEQYF
TRBJ2-7	14	.	TRBV6-1	.	TGTGCCAGCAGTGAAGGAGGGGCGGGCGGGCAGCAGTACTTC	CASSEGGAGGQQYF
TRBJ1-4	13	.	TRBV2	.	TGTGCCAGCAGTGGCGAGGTGGCGGAAAAACTGTTTTTT	CASSGEVAEKLFF
TRBJ1-1	12	.	TRBV7-9	.	TGTGCCAGCAGCTCCGAAGGGGGAGGGGCTTTCTTT	CASSSEGGGAFF
TRBJ1-2	14	.	TRBV29-1	.	TGCAGCGTTATAGATCCGGGGCCCAACTATGGCTACACCTTC	CSVIDPGPNYGYTF
TRBJ1-1	12	.	TRBV7-9	TRBD1	TGTGCCAGCAGCCTCGGACAGGGTGGAGCTTTCTTT	CASSLGQGGAFF
TRBJ1-2	14	.	TRBV5-6	.	TGTGCCAGCAGCTTCAGGGACGAAACTCGGGGCTACACCTTC	CASSFRDETRGYTF
TRBJ2-5	13	.	TRBV7-9	TRBD2	TGTGCCAGCCTCACTAGCGGACAAGAGACCCAGTACTTC	CASLTSGQETQYF
TRBJ2-7	15	.	TRBV5-1	.	TGCGCCAGCAGCTTGGAGGTCACATCCTCCTACGAGCAGTACTTC	CASSLEVTSSYEQYF
TRBJ1-6	15	.	TRBV18	.	TGTGCCAGCTCACCAGCCGCGGGCAGGAATTCACCCCTCCACTTT	CASSPAAGRNSPLHF
TRBJ1-1	14	.	TRBV11-2	.	TGTGCCAGCAGCTTAATGCCAGGGAACCCTGAAGCTTTCTTT	CASSLMPGNPEAFF
TRBJ1-1	13	few	TRBV5-1	.	TGCGCCAGCAGCTTGGTCATGAACACTGAAGCTTTCTTT	CASSLVMNTEAFF
TRBJ1-6	16	few	TRBV4-3	TRBD1	TGCGCCAGCAGCCAGGACCAGACAGGGAATAATTCACCCCTCCACTTT	CASSQDQTGNNSPLHF
TRBJ2-7	12	.	TRBV10-3	TRBD2	TGTGCCATCAGCGGGGGGGGTCACGAGCAGTACTTC	CAISGGGHEQYF
TRBJ2-7	13	.	TRBV9	.	TGTGCCAGCAGCGACCCGAGCTCCTACGAGCAGTACTTC	CASSDPSSYEQYF
TRBJ1-2	12	.	TRBV10-2	.	TGCGCCAGCAGTGAAACTTACGGGGGCTACACCTTC	CASSETYGGYTF
TRBJ1-3	16	once	TRBV7-2	.	TGTGCCAGCAGCTTAGGGGGCATCACCTCAGGAAACACCATATATTTT	CASSLGGITSGNTIYF
TRBJ1-1	14	.	TRBV14	.	TGTGCCAGCAGCCAAGAGGATTCCAACCGGGAGGCTTTCTTT	CASSQEDSNREAFF
TRBJ1-1	14	.	TRBV3-1/TRBV3-2	.	TGTGCCAGCAGCCAAGGCCTGGAGAACACTGAAGCTTTCTTT	CASSQGLENTEAFF
TRBJ1-2	13	few	TRBV6-2/TRBV6-3	.	TGTGCCAGCAGTTATGGAGAGGCCAATGGCTACACCTTC	CASSYGEANGYTF
TRBJ2-3	18	.	TRBV7-9	.	TGTGCCAGCAGCTCAATAGGCCGATCGGGGGGCGGCACAGATACGCAGTATTTT	CASSSIGRSGGGTDTQYF
TRBJ2-1	15	.	TRBV21-1	.	TGTGCCCGTGAATCTGCGGGAGGGCGCTTCTCTGAGCAGTTCTTC	CARESAGGRFSEQFF
TRBJ2-7	14	.	TRBV7-2	.	TGTGCCAGCAGCTTAGAACGGTCCTCCTACGAGCAGTACTTC	CASSLERSSYEQYF
TRBJ2-2	14	.	TRBV6-5	.	TGTGCCAGCAGGGACCCCCTGGGAACCGGGGAGCTGTTTTTT	CASRDPLGTGELFF
TRBJ1-2	15	.	TRBV11-2	.	TGTGCCAGCAGCCCACGGAGGCGCAGGGAGGATGGCTACACCTTC	CASSPRRRREDGYTF
TRBJ2-1	20	.	TRBV11-3	.	TGTGCCAGCAGCTTCAAGCCGTCGGATCTTTACTTACTCTCCTACAATGAGCAGTTCTTC	CASSFKPSDLYLLSYNEQFF
TRBJ2-5	13	.	TRBV12-3/TRBV12-4	TRBD1	TGTGCCAGCAGCCCCGGGACAGGGGAGACCCAGTACTTC	CASSPGTGETQYF
TRBJ2-2	14	.	TRBV5-1	TRBD1	TGCGCCAGCAGCTTTCAGGGGGCGGTCGGGGAGCTGTTTTTT	CASSFQGAVGELFF
TRBJ2-1	14	.	TRBV11-2	TRBD2	TGTGCCAGCAGCTTAGGCGGGAGTTACAATGAGCAGTTCTTC	CASSLGGSYNEQFF